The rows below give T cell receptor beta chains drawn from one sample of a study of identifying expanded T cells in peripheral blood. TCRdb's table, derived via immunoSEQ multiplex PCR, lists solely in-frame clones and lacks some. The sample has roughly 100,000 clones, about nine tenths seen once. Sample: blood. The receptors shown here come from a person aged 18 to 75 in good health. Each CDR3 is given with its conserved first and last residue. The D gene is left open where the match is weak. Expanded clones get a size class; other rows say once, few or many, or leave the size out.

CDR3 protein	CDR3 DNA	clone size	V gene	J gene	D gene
CASSFGTGGTEAFF	TGTGCCAGCAGCTTCGGGACAGGGGGTACTGAAGCTTTCTTT	.	TRBV7-8	TRBJ1-1	TRBD1
CASSQVGHDSNQPQHF	TGCGCCAGCAGCCAAGTGGGACACGATAGCAATCAGCCCCAGCATTTT	.	TRBV4-1	TRBJ1-5	.
CATSRDEGLYEQYF	TGTGCCACCAGCAGAGATGAGGGACTCTACGAGCAGTACTTC	.	TRBV15	TRBJ2-7	.
CASSWQGSNQPQHF	TGTGCCAGCAGCTGGCAGGGTAGCAATCAGCCCCAGCATTTT	.	TRBV5-4	TRBJ1-5	.
CASSLDRVEGGEQFF	TGTGCCAGCAGCTTGGACAGGGTGGAAGGTGGGGAGCAGTTCTTC	once	TRBV7-9	TRBJ2-1	TRBD1
CASTPGTSAGGEQFF	TGTGCCAGCACTCCCGGGACTAGCGCCGGGGGGGAGCAGTTCTTC	once	TRBV6-6	TRBJ2-1	TRBD2
CASSLTGMNTEAFF	TGTGCCAGCAGCTTGACAGGGATGAACACTGAAGCTTTCTTT	few	TRBV7-9	TRBJ1-1	TRBD1
CAIKARIDPNTGELFF	TGTGCCATCAAGGCTCGGATAGATCCGAACACCGGGGAGCTGTTTTTT	.	TRBV10-3	TRBJ2-2	.
CASSSSGRATGELFF	TGTGCCAGCAGCTCCAGCGGGAGGGCCACCGGGGAGCTGTTTTTT	.	TRBV6-6	TRBJ2-2	TRBD2
CASSPRGRDEQFF	TGCGCCAGCAGCCCCAGAGGACGCGATGAGCAGTTCTTC	few	TRBV5-1	TRBJ2-1	.
CAWGQGDYGYTF	TGTGCCTGGGGACAGGGAGACTATGGCTACACCTTC	once	TRBV30	TRBJ1-2	TRBD1
CASRLYRDNQPQHF	TGTGCCAGCAGGCTGTACAGGGACAATCAGCCCCAGCATTTT	.	TRBV28	TRBJ1-5	.
CASSLVGQGAEAFF	TGTGCCAGCAGCTTGGTAGGACAGGGGGCTGAAGCTTTCTTT	.	TRBV5-4	TRBJ1-1	TRBD1
CASSQDGSGRSYEKLFF	TGCGCCAGCAGCCAAGACGGTAGCGGGCGGTCGTATGAAAAACTGTTTTTT	.	TRBV4-3	TRBJ1-4	.
CASTSAGLTYEQYF	TGTGCCAGCACCTCGGCGGGGCTTACCTACGAGCAGTACTTC	.	TRBV11-2	TRBJ2-7	.
CASTSRQGTDTQYF	TGTGCCAGCACCTCTAGACAGGGAACAGATACGCAGTATTTT	.	TRBV6-1	TRBJ2-3	TRBD1
CASSLYTNQPQHF	TGTGCCAGCAGCTTATACACTAATCAGCCCCAGCATTTT	.	TRBV11-2	TRBJ1-5	.